This TCR beta chain was documented in a study of CD8+ T cells in alopecia areata. Across the study: Treatment of the treated patients consisted of oral tofacitinib, 5 to 10 mg twice daily.

J lost 2 bases, V lost 6 bases, and 13 bases had no gene match. The CDR3 is 16 residues long. CDR1 is SGHDT and CDR2 is YYEEEE in the germline V gene. The study, taken as a whole, reports: Scalp sequencing also captures normal skin's resident alphabeta T cells.

After isolation, RNA underwent reverse transcription to generate cDNA as the sequencing template. Here immunoSEQ multiplex PCR was the method, and the copy in TCRdb shows in-frame clones only, minus some. The data contain 150,000 to 200,000 clones, about 63% of them singletons. As concerns this clone: Its specificity is not known.

This receptor was obtained from a human donor with alopecia areata. The chain carries TRBV5-6 and TRBJ2-5; 7 bases agree with TRBD1. This material consisted of CD4+ T cells sorted from blood, taken at week 0. As DNA, the CDR3 is TGTGCCAGCACCTCCCCACGGGGCAGGGGGCAAGAGACCCAGTACTTC. Amino acid sequence: CASTSPRGRGQETQYF.